The 22 T cell receptor beta chains given below trace back to one sample, sequenced in a study of regulatory T cells. Their antigen targets remain unknown. Amplification used 52 TRBV primers and 13 TRBJ primers. Profiled with immunoSEQ multiplex PCR; TCRdb holds only in-frame clones, not every one. The sample has over 20,000 clones, nearly 90% seen once. General study results and limits: Hydrophobic residues at CDR3 positions 6 and 7 were enriched in conventional CD4+ T cells of CD3G-deficient patients.

Sequences were obtained from conventional CD4+ T cells sorted from blood. These receptors were taken from a child between 10 and 17 years old with CD3G deficiency.

The chain carries TRBV6-1 and TRBJ2-1; D call uncertain. The length of the CDR3 is 17 residues. Per the germline V gene, CDR1 is MNHNS and CDR2 is SASEGT. With 2 bases removed from V and 6 bases from J, the gap between germline ends came to 20 bases. The CDR3 reads CASSEIGRRLNGNEQFF. Written as DNA, the CDR3 is TGTGCCAGCAGTGAAATCGGCCGGAGACTTAACGGCAATGAGCAGTTCTTC.

The chain has TRBV7-9 and TRBJ2-1; 9 positions agree with TRBD1. Germline V gene sequence: CDR1 SEHNR, CDR2 FQNEAQ (reference sequence). The CDR3 has 15 amino acids. Trimming at V came to 1 base and at J to 2 bases, leaving 0 bases not matched to a gene. CDR3 residues: CASSLGDRAYNEQFF. DNA of the CDR3: TGTGCCAGCAGCTTAGGGGACAGGGCCTACAATGAGCAGTTCTTC.

This chain joins TRBV7-8 and TRBJ2-1; D may be TRBD1 (7 bases). CDR3 size: 18 residues. The germline gives CDR1 SGHVS, CDR2 FQNEAQ. V lost 2 bases to trimming and J lost 2 bases, with 19 bases between them. The chain's CDR3 is CASSLQGGTGSAYNEQFF. CDR3 DNA sequence: TGTGCCAGCAGCTTACAGGGGGGTACAGGTTCCGCCTACAATGAGCAGTTCTTC.

This sequence joins TRBV6-1 and TRBJ1-4; tentatively, D is TRBD1 (6 bases). From germline, CDR1 is MNHNS and CDR2 SASEGT. This CDR3 spans 14 amino acids. Between the trimmed V and J ends, which lost 3 bases and 8 bases, there was a span of 13 bases. This chain's CDR3 is CASSDRGAKEKLFF. CDR3 nucleotide sequence: TGTGCCAGCAGTGACAGGGGCGCAAAAGAAAAACTGTTTTTT.

The chain couples TRBV5-1 to TRBJ2-1; TRBD2 matches at 12 bases. The junction had 9 bases not matched to a gene; V was cut back by 0 bases and J by 2 bases. CDR3 size: 19 residues. CDR1 is SGHRS, CDR2 YFSETQ, per germline. The CDR3 reads CASSLGLTSGRWTYNEQFF. The CDR3 DNA follows: TGCGCCAGCAGCTTGGGCCTGACTAGCGGGAGATGGACCTACAATGAGCAGTTCTTC.

This sequence joins TRBV19 and TRBJ2-7; 7 nucleotides line up with TRBD1. This CDR3 spans 13 amino acids. V gave up 5 bases and J gave up 6 bases; unmatched junction bases: 7. CDR1 and CDR2 (germline): LNHDA, SQIVND (reference sequence). DNA for the CDR3: TGTGCCAGTAGTTCTACAAGGGGGCTCGAGCAGTACTTC. It yields the protein CASSSTRGLEQYF.

The J gene is TRBJ2-7, the V gene TRBV28, with 9 bases lining up with TRBD1. Looked up from germline, CDR1 is MDHEN and CDR2 is SYDVKM. The CDR3 extends over 15 amino acids. The trim removed 5 bases at V and 3 bases at J, leaving 8 bases unmatched. Here the CDR3 DNA reads TGTGCCAGCAGTGTCCCCGGACAGGGGTTCTACGAGCAGTACTTC. The encoded protein is CASSVPGQGFYEQYF.

The chain is built from TRBV5-1 and TRBJ2-2, with unresolved D. Trimming left V 0 bases short and J 5 bases short, with 11 bases between. Germline CDR1 reads SGHRS; CDR2 reads YFSETQ. The CDR3 runs to 15 residues. CDR3 sequence reads: CASSLDGPDTGELFF. The CDR3 region has the DNA TGCGCCAGCAGCTTGGATGGGCCGGATACCGGGGAGCTGTTTTTT.

This clone has only a few counts. The genes are TRBV5-1 and TRBJ2-6, with 7 positions matching TRBD1. CDR1 is SGHRS, CDR2 YFSETQ, per germline. The V and J ends lost 0 bases and 0 bases, in that order; junction bases with no gene match: 6. This CDR3 has 18 residues. The CDR3 protein is CASSLGQGIGSGANVLTF. The CDR3 DNA reads as TGCGCCAGCAGCTTGGGACAGGGAATTGGCTCTGGGGCCAACGTCCTGACTTTC.

The chain has TRBV6-1 and TRBJ1-5; a possible D gene is TRBD1 (5 bases). Trimming shortened V by 3 bases and J by 7 bases, and 19 bases separated the two germline ends. The CDR3 has 16 amino acids. Germline V gene data show CDR1 as MNHNS and CDR2 as SASEGT. The CDR3 DNA follows: TGTGCCAGCAGTGATGACCCTCTGGGGCAGAGGCAGCCCCAGCATTTT. Its translation: CASSDDPLGQRQPQHF.

This clone was seen once. V gene TRBV5-1 combines with J gene TRBJ1-4, with no clear D. Germline V CDR1 and CDR2: SGHRS, YFSETQ. V lost 1 base, J lost 5 bases, and 12 bases lay in between. This CDR3 region has 15 residues. This chain's CDR3 is CASSLCAIENEKLFF. The CDR3 DNA reads as TGCGCCAGCAGCTTGTGTGCGATAGAAAATGAAAAACTGTTTTTT.

The chain uses TRBV5-1 and TRBJ2-5, with no clear D. CDR1 SGHRS and CDR2 YFSETQ come from the germline V gene. This CDR3 comprises 16 residues. The ends were cut back, 2 bases at V and 0 bases at J, with 14 bases in the middle. CDR3 sequence (DNA): TGCGCCAGCAGCTTTGGAGACACCGGGTACCAAGAGACCCAGTACTTC. As protein: CASSFGDTGYQETQYF.

The rearrangement joins TRBV28 to TRBJ2-1; 16 nucleotides match TRBD2. The CDR3 has 19 residues. CDR1 is MDHEN and CDR2 is SYDVKM in the germline V gene. Trimming took 3 bases from V and 9 from J; bases not matched to a gene: 14. CDR3 loop: CASSFPGLAGGPGSGEQFF. The CDR3, as DNA: TGTGCCAGCAGTTTTCCGGGACTAGCGGGAGGGCCGGGTAGTGGTGAGCAGTTCTTC.

V is TRBV21-1 and J is TRBJ1-1. TRBV21-1 is a documented pseudogene. CDR3 length: 15 residues. Here the CDR3 DNA reads TGTGCCAGCAGCTCAAAGGGGACTCAAAACACTGAAGCTTTCTTT. As protein: CASSSKGTQNTEAFF.

This chain links TRBV5-1 with TRBJ1-1; D remains unclear. The germline V and J ends were trimmed by 0 bases and 1 base, with 7 bases remaining between them. The germline V gene encodes CDR1 SGHRS and CDR2 YFSETQ. This CDR3 region has 14 residues. The CDR3, as DNA: TGCGCCAGCAGCTTGGCCCCAGCGAACACTGAAGCTTTCTTT. Translation: CASSLAPANTEAFF.

The chain uses TRBV5-1 and TRBJ1-2; D perhaps matches TRBD1 (5 bases). This CDR3 is built from 13 residues. Trimming took off 5 bases at V and 3 bases at J, with 11 bases between the two ends. CDR1 is SGHRS, CDR2 YFSETQ, per germline. Written as DNA, the CDR3 is TGCGCCAGCAGGACGGGGCCCTACTATGGCTACACCTTC. Protein sequence: CASRTGPYYGYTF.

This sequence joins TRBV6-1 and TRBJ1-1, with D uncertain. The V gene's germline CDR1 is MNHNS and CDR2 SASEGT. V was shortened by 7 bases and J by 11 bases, with 23 bases between the two germline ends. CDR3 size: 14 residues. DNA of the CDR3: TGTGCCAGCATAGCCCCTCAAGCCGGAGCTGGGGCTTTCTTT. It yields the protein CASIAPQAGAGAFF.

The CDR3 here is CASSEGRTVRSEKLFF. The CDR3 region has the DNA TGTGCCAGCAGTGAAGGGAGGACAGTGCGGAGTGAAAAACTGTTTTTT. The rearrangement joins TRBV6-1 to TRBJ1-4, with D perhaps TRBD1 (6 bases). V gave up 1 base and J gave up 7 bases, with 16 bases separating them. Germline assignment: CDR1 MNHNS and CDR2 SASEGT. This CDR3 region has 16 residues.

The chain uses TRBV19 and TRBJ2-6, with D possibly matching TRBD1 (5 bases). This CDR3 is 15 amino acids long. Germline-derived CDR1 and CDR2 are LNHDA and SQIVND (reference sequence). V shed 3 bases and J shed 4 bases, with 10 bases lying between them. CDR3 in amino acids: CASSMIGAGANVLTF. CDR3 DNA sequence: TGTGCCAGTAGTATGATAGGGGCCGGGGCCAACGTCCTGACTTTC.

This chain links TRBV28 with TRBJ2-7; TRBD2 agrees at 7 bases. The CDR3 contains 15 residues. The germline gives CDR1 MDHEN, CDR2 SYDVKM. Trimming removed 6 bases from V and 2 bases from J; junction bases left unmatched: 10. The CDR3 nucleotides are TGTGCCAGCAGACCCGGGGGGAGTTGGACCTACGAGCAGTACTTC. It translates to CASRPGGSWTYEQYF.

The chain uses TRBV27 and TRBJ2-2; maybe TRBD2 (5 bases). The ends were cut back, 5 bases at V and 7 bases at J, with 11 bases in the middle. The CDR3 runs to 13 residues. CDR1 and CDR2 from the germline V gene are MNHEY and SMNVEV (reference sequence). This CDR3 is CASSERDGGELFF. The CDR3 region has the DNA TGTGCCAGCAGTGAGAGGGATGGCGGGGAGCTGTTTTTT.

The chain employs TRBV28 and TRBJ2-7, with 8 bases lining up with TRBD1. Trimming took 5 bases from V and 0 from J; bases not matched to a gene: 6. The germline V gene encodes CDR1 MDHEN and CDR2 SYDVKM. The CDR3 sequence is 15 residues long. The CDR3 is CASSPRTGSSYEQYF. CDR3 bases: TGTGCCAGCAGTCCGAGGACAGGGAGCTCCTACGAGCAGTACTTC.